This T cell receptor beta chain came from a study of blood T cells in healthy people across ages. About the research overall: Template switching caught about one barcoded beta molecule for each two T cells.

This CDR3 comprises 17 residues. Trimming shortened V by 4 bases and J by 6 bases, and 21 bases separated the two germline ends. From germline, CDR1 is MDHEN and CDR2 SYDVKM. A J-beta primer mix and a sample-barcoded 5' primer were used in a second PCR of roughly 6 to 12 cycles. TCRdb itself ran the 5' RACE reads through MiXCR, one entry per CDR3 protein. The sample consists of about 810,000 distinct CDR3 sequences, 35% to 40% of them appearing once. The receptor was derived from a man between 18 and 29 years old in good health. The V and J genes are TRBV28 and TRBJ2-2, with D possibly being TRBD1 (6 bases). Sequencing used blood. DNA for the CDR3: TGTGCCAGCAGTTACAGGGAGAGGGTTCGAGTGGCCGGGGAGCTGTTTTTT. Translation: CASSYRERVRVAGELFF.